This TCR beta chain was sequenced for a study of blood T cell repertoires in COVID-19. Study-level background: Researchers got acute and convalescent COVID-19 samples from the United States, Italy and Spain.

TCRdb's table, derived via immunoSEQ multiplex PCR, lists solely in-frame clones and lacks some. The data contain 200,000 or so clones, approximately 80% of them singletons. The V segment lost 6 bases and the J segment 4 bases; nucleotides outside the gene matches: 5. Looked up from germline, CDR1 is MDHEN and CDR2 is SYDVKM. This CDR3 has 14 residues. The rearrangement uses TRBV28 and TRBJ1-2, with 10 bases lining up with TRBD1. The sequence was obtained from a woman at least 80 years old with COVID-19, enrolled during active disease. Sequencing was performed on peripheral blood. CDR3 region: CASRGTGEFYGYTF. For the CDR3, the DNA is TGTGCCAGCAGAGGGACAGGGGAGTTCTATGGCTACACCTTC.